This T cell receptor beta chain was retrieved from a study of blood T cells in healthy people across ages. Trimming took 1 base from V and 6 from J, leaving 6 bases between them. Germline CDR1 LGHDT, CDR2 YNNKEL (reference sequence). The CDR3 sequence is 12 residues long. This clonotype was seen repeatedly, ten times or more. Its antigen is unknown. Study results and limitations: Whereas aged donors had fewer naive CD4+ cells, long-lived donors had more of them and higher diversity. Per-million-T-cell TCR beta diversity fell roughly linearly with age.

Together with a sample-barcoded 5' primer, a J-beta primer mix was included in a second PCR lasting about 6 to 11 cycles. TCRdb reprocessed the 5' RACE reads via MiXCR and lists one record per CDR3 protein. The sample lists hundreds of thousands of distinct CDR3 sequences, roughly 26% occurring once. Each of the donors had approximately 10 milliliters of peripheral blood drawn into EDTA-treated Vacutainer tubes. Per sample, extraction of total RNA gave at least 5.5 micrograms in every case. This receptor was identified in a woman of 80 years or more in good health. Sequenced input: blood. This chain links TRBV3-1 with TRBJ1-2, with D possibly being TRBD1 (5 bases). The chain's CDR3 is CASSQVRDGYTF. CDR3 DNA sequence: TGTGCCAGCAGCCAAGTCAGGGATGGCTACACCTTC.